This T cell receptor beta chain appears in the sequencing data of a study of blood T cell repertoires in COVID-19. Study-wide context: Specimens from acute and convalescent COVID-19 originated in the United States, Italy and Spain. T cells, B-cell-depleted T cells, or PBMCs supplied cDNA or gDNA.

This clone has only one observation. In the authors' methods: Amplification of reference gene primers provided the estimated nucleated cell counts. Profiled with immunoSEQ multiplex PCR; TCRdb holds only in-frame clones, not every one. The V and J calls and clone size come from that table; D and trimming were worked out from the DNA. The data show around 110,000 clones, just over 90% seen once. The specimen was peripheral blood. This receptor was obtained from a human donor with active COVID-19. The donor label of this sample is uncertain.

This CDR3 reads CASSAKQGAGTGELFF. CDR3 in DNA: TGTGCCAGCAGCGCAAAACAGGGGGCGGGCACCGGGGAGCTGTTTTTT. The rearrangement joins TRBV11-2 to TRBJ2-2; 9 positions agree with TRBD1. Germline V gene lookup returns CDR1 SGHAT and CDR2 FQNNGV. J gave up 4 bases and V 5 bases, and 8 bases lay outside the gene matches. This CDR3 has 16 amino acids.